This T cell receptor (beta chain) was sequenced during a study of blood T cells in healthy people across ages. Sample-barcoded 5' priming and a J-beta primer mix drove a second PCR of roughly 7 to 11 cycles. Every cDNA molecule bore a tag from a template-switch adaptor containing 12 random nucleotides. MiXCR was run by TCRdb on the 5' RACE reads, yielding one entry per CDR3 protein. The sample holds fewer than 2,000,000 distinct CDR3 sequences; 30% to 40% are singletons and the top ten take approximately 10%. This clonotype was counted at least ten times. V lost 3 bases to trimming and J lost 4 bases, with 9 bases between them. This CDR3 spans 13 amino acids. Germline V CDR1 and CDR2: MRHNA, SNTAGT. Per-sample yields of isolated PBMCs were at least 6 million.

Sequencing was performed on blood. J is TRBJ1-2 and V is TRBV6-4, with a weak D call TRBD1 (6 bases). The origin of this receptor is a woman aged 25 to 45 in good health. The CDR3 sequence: CASSETGTYGYTF. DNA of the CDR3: TGTGCCAGCAGTGAGACAGGAACCTATGGCTACACCTTC.